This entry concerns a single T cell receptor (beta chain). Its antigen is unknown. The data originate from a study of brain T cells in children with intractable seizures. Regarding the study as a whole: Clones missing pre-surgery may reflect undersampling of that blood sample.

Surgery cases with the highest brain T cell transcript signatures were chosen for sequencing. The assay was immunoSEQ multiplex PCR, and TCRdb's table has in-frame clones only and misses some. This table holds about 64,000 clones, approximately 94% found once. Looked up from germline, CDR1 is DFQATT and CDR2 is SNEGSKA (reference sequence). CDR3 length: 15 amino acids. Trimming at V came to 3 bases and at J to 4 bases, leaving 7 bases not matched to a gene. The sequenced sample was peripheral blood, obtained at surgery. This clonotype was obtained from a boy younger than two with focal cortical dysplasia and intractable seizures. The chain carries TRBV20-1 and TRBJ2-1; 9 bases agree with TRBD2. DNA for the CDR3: TGCAGTGCTAGTAAGGCGGGGGGGCCTTACAATGAGCAGTTCTTC. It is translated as CSASKAGGPYNEQFF.